The sequence of this T cell receptor beta chain was determined in a study of blood T cell repertoires in COVID-19. Study in general: Nucleic acid was either cDNA or gDNA, and it came from T cells, B-cell-depleted T cells, or PBMCs.

In the source study's methods: The authors estimated nucleated cell counts from reference gene primer amplification. The method was immunoSEQ multiplex PCR; TCRdb's version includes in-frame clones alone and lacks a portion of them. For V, J and clone size, that table is used; D and trimming come from the DNA. The sample includes 200,000 to 250,000 clones, roughly 79% of them seen just once. The CDR3 extends over 20 amino acids. The J segment lost 3 bases and the V segment lost 0 bases, leaving 17 bases of the junction unmatched. In germline, CDR1 is SGHTA, CDR2 FQGNSA. The TCR was taken from an elderly woman with acute or convalescent COVID-19. This chain connects TRBV7-2 to TRBJ2-4; 7 positions match TRBD1. Material for sequencing was peripheral blood. CDR3 amino acids: CASSLAYAPRGQHGKNIQYF. The CDR3 DNA sequence: TGTGCCAGCAGCTTAGCATACGCCCCCCGGGGACAGCATGGCAAAAACATTCAGTACTTC.